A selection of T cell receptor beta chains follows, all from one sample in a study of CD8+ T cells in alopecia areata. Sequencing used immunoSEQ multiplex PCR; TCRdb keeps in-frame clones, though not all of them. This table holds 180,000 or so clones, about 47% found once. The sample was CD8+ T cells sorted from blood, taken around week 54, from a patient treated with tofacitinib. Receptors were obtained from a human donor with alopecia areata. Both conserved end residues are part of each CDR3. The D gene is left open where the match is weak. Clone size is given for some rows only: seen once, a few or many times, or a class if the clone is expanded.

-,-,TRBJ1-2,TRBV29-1,CSSWTESYGYTF,TGCAGCTCCTGGACAGAGAGCTATGGCTACACCTTC
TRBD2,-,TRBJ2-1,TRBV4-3,CASSPLADAYNEQFF,TGCGCCAGCAGCCCGCTAGCGGACGCGTACAATGAGCAGTTCTTC
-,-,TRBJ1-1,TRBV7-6,CASSLTWGMNTEAFF,TGTGCCAGCAGTCTTACTTGGGGGATGAACACTGAAGCTTTCTTT
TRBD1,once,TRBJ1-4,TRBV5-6,CASTYDRDEKLFF,TGTGCCAGCACCTACGACAGGGATGAAAAACTGTTTTTT
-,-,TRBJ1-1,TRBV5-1,CASSLGMNTEAFF,TGCGCCAGCAGCTTGGGGATGAACACTGAAGCTTTCTTT
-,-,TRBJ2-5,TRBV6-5,CASSVLGPQETQYF,TGTGCCAGCAGTGTACTAGGACCCCAAGAGACCCAGTACTTC
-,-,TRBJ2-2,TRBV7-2,CASVFLGAGELFF,TGTGCCAGCGTCTTCCTCGGAGCCGGGGAGCTGTTTTTT
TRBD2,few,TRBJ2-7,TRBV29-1,CSARLAGDYEQYF,TGCAGCGCTCGACTAGCGGGGGACTACGAGCAGTACTTC
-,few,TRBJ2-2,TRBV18,CASSPPEGDTGELFF,TGTGCCAGCTCACCACCGGAAGGGGACACCGGGGAGCTGTTTTTT
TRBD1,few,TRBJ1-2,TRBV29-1,CSVEEGQGWGYTF,TGCAGCGTTGAAGAAGGACAGGGCTGGGGCTACACCTTC
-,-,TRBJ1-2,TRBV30,CAWNAGIGGEGYTF,TGTGCCTGGAATGCAGGTATCGGAGGAGAGGGCTACACCTTC
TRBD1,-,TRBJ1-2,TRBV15,CATSRSPGQGGNYGYTF,TGTGCCACCAGCAGATCCCCCGGACAGGGAGGAAACTATGGCTACACCTTC
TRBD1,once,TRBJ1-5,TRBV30,CAWSVRNRGYGRNQPQHF,TGTGCCTGGAGTGTACGGAACAGGGGGTACGGCCGCAATCAGCCCCAGCATTTT
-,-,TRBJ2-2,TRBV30,CAWTLDLAGTITGELFF,TGTGCCTGGACCCTCGACCTGGCCGGGACCATCACCGGGGAGCTGTTTTTT
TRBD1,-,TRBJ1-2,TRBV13,CASSLLAGGGGYTF,TGTGCCAGCAGCTTATTAGCAGGGGGCGGCGGCTACACCTTC
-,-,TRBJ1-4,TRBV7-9,CASSSVPTNEKLFF,TGTGCCAGCAGCTCCGTCCCAACTAATGAAAAACTGTTTTTT
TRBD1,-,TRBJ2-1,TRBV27,CASSDRGLADEQFF,TGTGCCAGCAGTGACAGGGGGCTTGCGGATGAGCAGTTCTTC
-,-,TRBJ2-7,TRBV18,CASSRGGDYEQYF,TGTGCCAGCTCCCGAGGAGGAGACTACGAGCAGTACTTC
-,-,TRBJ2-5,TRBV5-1,CASSLVGRAEETQYF,TGCGCCAGCAGCTTGGTGGGTAGGGCAGAAGAGACCCAGTACTTC
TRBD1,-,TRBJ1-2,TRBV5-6,CASSLGQGIDGYTF,TGTGCCAGCAGCCTGGGACAGGGGATCGACGGCTACACCTTC
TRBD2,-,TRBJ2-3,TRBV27,CASSLSAGTKTDTQYF,TGTGCCAGCAGTTTATCGGCCGGGACTAAAACAGATACGCAGTATTTT
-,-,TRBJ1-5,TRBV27,CASSFAGGTGQPQHF,TGTGCCAGCAGTTTTGCGGGAGGGACGGGGCAGCCCCAGCATTTT
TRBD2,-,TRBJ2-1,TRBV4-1,CASSLGTSGEGYNEQFF,TGCGCCAGCAGCCTCGGGACTAGCGGTGAAGGATACAATGAGCAGTTCTTC
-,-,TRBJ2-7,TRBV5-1,CASSLYTISYEQYF,TGCGCCAGCAGCTTGTACACTATTTCCTACGAGCAGTACTTC
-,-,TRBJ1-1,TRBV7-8,CASSLQVNTEAFF,TGTGCCAGCAGCTTACAGGTGAACACTGAAGCTTTCTTT
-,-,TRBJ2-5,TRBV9,CASSPPDIETQYF,TGTGCCAGCAGCCCACCGGACATAGAGACCCAGTACTTC
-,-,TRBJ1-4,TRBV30,CAWTEGITNEKLFF,TGTGCCTGGACAGAGGGGATCACTAATGAAAAACTGTTTTTT
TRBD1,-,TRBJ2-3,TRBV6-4,CASSLVRGQGDPYTQYF,TGTGCCAGCAGTTTAGTGAGGGGACAGGGGGACCCTTATACGCAGTATTTT
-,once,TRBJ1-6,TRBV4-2,CASSQDGDMASPLHF,TGTGCCAGCAGCCAAGATGGGGACATGGCTTCACCCCTCCACTTT
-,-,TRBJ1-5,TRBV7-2,CASSLDFQGRVQPQHF,TGTGCCAGCAGCTTAGATTTCCAGGGTCGAGTCCAGCCCCAGCATTTT
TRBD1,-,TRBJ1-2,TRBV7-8,CASSIRGRGRDYGYTF,TGTGCCAGCAGCATAAGGGGAAGGGGGCGCGACTATGGCTACACCTTC
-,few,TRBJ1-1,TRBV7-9,CASRLLAGRPQMNTEAFF,TGTGCCAGCAGGCTACTCGCGGGCAGGCCGCAGATGAACACTGAAGCTTTCTTT
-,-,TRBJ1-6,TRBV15,CATSRDSGTPRSPLHF,TGTGCCACCAGCAGAGATTCAGGGACACCGAGGTCACCCCTCCACTTT
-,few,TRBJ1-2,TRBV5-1,CASRMTPGYGYTF,TGCGCCAGCAGGATGACTCCTGGTTATGGCTACACCTTC
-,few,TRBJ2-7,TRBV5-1,CASSWTVSYEQYF,TGCGCCAGCAGCTGGACAGTTTCCTACGAGCAGTACTTC
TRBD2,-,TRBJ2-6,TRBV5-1,CASSLGLAGRLSGANVLTF,TGCGCCAGCAGCTTGGGCCTAGCGGGTCGACTCTCTGGGGCCAACGTCCTGACTTTC
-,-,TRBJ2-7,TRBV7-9,CASSLAGTSYEQYF,TGTGCCAGCAGCTTAGCGGGAACATCCTACGAGCAGTACTTC